These T cell receptor beta chains were read from a single sample in a study of blood T cell repertoires in COVID-19. The table came from immunoSEQ multiplex PCR; TCRdb's copy has only in-frame clones and leaves some out. The sample records fewer than 250,000 clones, approximately 82% being singletons. The source material was peripheral blood. Receptors were obtained from a woman aged 80 or over with acute or convalescent COVID-19. The CDR3 runs from the conserved cysteine through the conserved F or W. The D gene is left open where the match is weak. A clone size is listed for some rows: how often the clone was seen (once, few, many), or a class if it is expanded.

j_call,d_call,v_call,clone_size,cdr3_aa,cdr3_nt
TRBJ2-7,TRBD1,TRBV2,-,CASTSGTGGLEQYF,TGTGCCAGCACCTCCGGGACAGGGGGCCTCGAGCAGTACTTC
TRBJ1-2,TRBD1,TRBV6-5,-,CATADRRYGYTF,TGTGCCACCGCGGACAGGAGATATGGCTACACCTTC
TRBJ2-2,TRBD2,TRBV11-2,-,CASSLLSGINTGELFF,TGTGCCAGCAGCTTATTGAGCGGGATAAACACCGGGGAGCTGTTTTTT
TRBJ1-5,-,TRBV2,-,CASSEDGGDQPQHF,TGTGCCAGCAGTGAAGATGGGGGGGATCAGCCCCAGCATTTT
TRBJ2-5,TRBD2,TRBV18,once,CASSRGLDGETQYF,TGTGCCAGCTCACGAGGACTAGATGGGGAGACCCAGTACTTC
TRBJ2-7,TRBD2,TRBV6-2/TRBV6-3,-,CASSYGRLAEGFF,TGTGCCAGCAGTTACGGTCGACTAGCGGAGGGGTTCTTC
TRBJ2-3,TRBD1,TRBV7-6,-,CASSQTGSNTDTQYF,TGTGCCAGCAGCCAGACAGGGAGTAACACAGATACGCAGTATTTT
TRBJ1-1,TRBD1,TRBV2,-,CASSGDRMNTEAFF,TGTGCCAGCAGCGGGGACAGGATGAACACTGAAGCTTTCTTT
TRBJ1-3,-,TRBV7-2,once,CASSLDGPRAGNTIYF,TGTGCCAGCAGCTTAGACGGCCCGCGGGCTGGAAACACCATATATTTT
TRBJ2-7,-,TRBV5-1,-,CASSGRQRSYEQYF,TGCGCCAGCAGCGGACGACAGAGATCCTACGAGCAGTACTTC
TRBJ1-5,-,TRBV5-8,-,CASSLGAGQGNQPQHF,TGTGCCAGCAGCTTGGGGGCGGGGCAGGGCAATCAGCCCCAGCATTTT
TRBJ1-1,TRBD1,TRBV4-2,-,CASSPQTGTGGGEAFF,TGTGCCAGCAGCCCCCAGACAGGGACCGGAGGAGGTGAAGCTTTCTTT
TRBJ2-5,TRBD2,TRBV7-2,-,CASSRGTSGAQETQYF,TGTGCCAGCAGCCGGGGGACTAGCGGAGCTCAAGAGACCCAGTACTTC
TRBJ1-1,TRBD1,TRBV11-2,-,CASSLGQGYSAFF,TGTGCCAGCAGCTTAGGACAGGGGTACTCAGCTTTCTTT
TRBJ2-7,TRBD2,TRBV3-1/TRBV3-2,-,CASSLRTSGSYEQYF,TGTGCCAGCAGCCTCAGGACTAGCGGATCCTACGAGCAGTACTTC
TRBJ2-1,TRBD1,TRBV5-6,few,CASSPGTVGYNEQFF,TGTGCCAGCAGCCCAGGGACAGTTGGCTACAATGAGCAGTTCTTC